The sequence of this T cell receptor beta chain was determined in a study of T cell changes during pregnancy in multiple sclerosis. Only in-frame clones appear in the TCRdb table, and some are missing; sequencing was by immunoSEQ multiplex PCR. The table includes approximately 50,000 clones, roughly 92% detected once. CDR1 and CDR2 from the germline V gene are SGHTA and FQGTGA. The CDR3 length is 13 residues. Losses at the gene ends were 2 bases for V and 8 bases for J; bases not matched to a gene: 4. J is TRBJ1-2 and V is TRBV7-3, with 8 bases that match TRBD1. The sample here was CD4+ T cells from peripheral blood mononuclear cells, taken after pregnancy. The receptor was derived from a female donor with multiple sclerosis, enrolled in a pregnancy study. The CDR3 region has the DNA TGTGCCAGCAGCTTAGACAGGGGCGAGGGCTACACCTTC. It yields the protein CASSLDRGEGYTF.